This entry features one T cell receptor (beta chain) sequence. The antigen is not known. The sample is drawn from a study of T cell responses to AZD1222 COVID-19 vaccine. Study outcomes and limitations: Dominant CD4 TCR responses targeted spike regions 160-218 and 743-854.

The repertoire was sequenced with immunoSEQ multiplex PCR; TCRdb's copy has only in-frame clones and lacks some. The sample includes about 17,000 clones, 65% to 80% seen only once; the top ten take 12% to 15%. Germline V gives CDR1 MGHRA, CDR2 YSYEKL. V shed 1 base and J shed 0 bases, with 9 bases lying between them. The CDR3 extends over 15 amino acids. The sample here was peripheral blood, taken 28 days after the second AZD1222 dose. The V gene is TRBV4-1, the J gene TRBJ1-2, with unresolved D. The TCR was taken from an adult who received the AZD1222 COVID-19 vaccine. Here the CDR3 reads CASSQGPTSNYGYTF. CDR3 coding DNA: TGCGCCAGCAGCCAAGGCCCGACCTCTAACTATGGCTACACCTTC.